One T cell receptor (beta chain) is described in this entry. This specimen comes from a study of blood T cell repertoires in COVID-19. Whole-study context: The United States, Italy and Spain supplied acute and convalescent COVID-19 samples. The cDNA or gDNA used as material had been derived from T cells, B-cell-depleted T cells, or PBMCs.

Original processing notes: Amplification of reference gene primers was used by the study to estimate nucleated cell counts. Only in-frame clones appear in the TCRdb table, and some are missing; sequencing was by immunoSEQ multiplex PCR. Clone size and the V and J calls come from that table; the DNA yielded D and trimming. Among about 98,000 clones listed, approximately 91% were seen once. CDR3 size: 14 residues. V was clipped by 4 bases and J by 0 bases, with 10 bases between them. The germline V gene has CDR1 GTSNPN and CDR2 SVGIG (reference sequence). The specimen sequenced was peripheral blood. V is TRBV30 and J is TRBJ1-3; TRBD1 might be the D (5 bases). This clonotype was obtained from a man between 18 and 35 years old with acute or convalescent COVID-19. The CDR3, as DNA: TGTGCCTGGACTGCAGGGATCTCTGGAAACACCATATATTTT. Protein sequence: CAWTAGISGNTIYF.